What follows are 28 T cell receptor beta chains derived from one specimen sequenced in a study of cytomegalovirus exposure and HLA in healthy donors. TCRdb keeps only in-frame clones here, not all; method: immunoSEQ multiplex PCR. This sample has about 120,000 clones; approximately 87% occur once, and the top ten carry around 1.9%. Input material: PBMCs. These receptors were collected from a woman aged 30 to 39 in good health and CMV-seronegative.

This chain joins TRBV5-1 and TRBJ2-5; 12 bases are shared with TRBD2. This CDR3 has 14 residues. The germline gives CDR1 SGHRS, CDR2 YFSETQ. The ends lost 4 bases at V and 5 bases at J; junction bases unmatched: 3. The DNA of the CDR3 is TGCGCCAGCAGCACCGGGACTAGCGGGGAGACCCAGTACTTC. This translates into CASSTGTSGETQYF.

This clone was observed a single time. Written as DNA, the CDR3 is TGTGCCATCAGTGAACACGCGGGGAACACTGAAGCTTTCTTT. It yields the protein CAISEHAGNTEAFF. The V and J genes are TRBV10-3 and TRBJ1-1; D is undetermined. The CDR3 covers 14 residues. Germline V CDR1 and CDR2: ENHRY, SYGVKD. Trimming shortened V by 3 bases and J by 1 base, and 9 bases separated the two germline ends.

J is TRBJ2-3 and V is TRBV7-9; 15 bases match TRBD2. The V and J ends lost 5 bases and 6 bases, in that order; junction bases with no gene match: 9. This CDR3 is built from 17 residues. Per germline, CDR1 SEHNR and CDR2 FQNEAQ (reference sequence). CDR3 loop: CASSPRTSGGVRDTQYF. The DNA of the CDR3 is TGTGCCAGCAGCCCCCGGACTAGCGGGGGGGTCCGGGATACGCAGTATTTT.

This sequence joins TRBV4-3 and TRBJ1-4; D ambiguous. In germline, CDR1 is LGHNA, CDR2 YSLEER. The CDR3 sequence is 13 residues long. Trimming cost V 0 bases and J 8 bases, with 7 bases left between them. The CDR3 DNA is TGCGCCAGCAGCCAAGATGGAGGGGAAAAACTGTTTTTT. This sequence encodes CASSQDGGEKLFF.

This clone appeared once. Written as DNA, the CDR3 is TGTGCCAGCAGCCAATGGGCCCCGGGACAGCATAAGAAAGAGACCCAGTACTTC. This sequence encodes CASSQWAPGQHKKETQYF. The rearrangement uses TRBV14 and TRBJ2-5, with TRBD1 matching 7 bases. The ends lost 2 bases at V and 3 bases at J; junction bases unmatched: 15. This CDR3 contains 18 residues. The germline V gene has CDR1 SGHDN and CDR2 FVKESK.

The chain has TRBV11-2 and TRBJ2-7; 10 bases are a match to TRBD1. The trim removed 5 bases at V and 2 bases at J, leaving 6 bases unmatched. The CDR3 sequence is 15 residues long. The V gene's germline CDR1 is SGHAT and CDR2 FQNNGV. CDR3 amino acids: CASSLGQGLPYEQYF. CDR3 bases: TGTGCCAGCAGCCTGGGACAGGGGCTTCCCTACGAGCAGTACTTC.

V gene TRBV30 combines with J gene TRBJ2-2; 9 bases are a match to TRBD1. After removal of 1 base from V and 6 bases from J, the junction contained 9 bases not matched to a gene. Germline V gene sequence: CDR1 GTSNPN, CDR2 SVGIG (reference sequence). The length of the CDR3 is 16 residues. CDR3 sequence reads: CAWSAPQHRGPGELFF. The CDR3, as DNA: TGTGCCTGGAGTGCACCCCAACACAGGGGGCCCGGGGAGCTGTTTTTT.

The J gene is TRBJ2-3, the V gene TRBV10-2; TRBD2 aligns across 13 bases. Per germline, CDR1 WSHSY and CDR2 SAAADI. V was pared by 8 bases and J by 4 bases, with 9 bases of the junction left unmatched. The CDR3 totals 16 residues. CDR3: CASSPQLAGGADTQYF. The CDR3 DNA reads TGCGCCAGCTCTCCCCAACTAGCGGGGGGGGCAGATACGCAGTATTTT.

The chain links TRBV6-5 to TRBJ2-7; 11 positions match TRBD1. Germline lookup yields CDR1 MNHEY and CDR2 SVGAGI. CDR3 size: 15 residues. Germline trimming cut 2 bases from V and 5 bases from J; bases unmatched to any gene: 5. The CDR3 DNA reads as TGTGCCAGCAGTTACCGGCGGACAGGGGGCAACGAGCAGTACTTC. Residues: CASSYRRTGGNEQYF.

This chain links TRBV7-2 with TRBJ2-7, with TRBD2 identical over 10 bases. The V gene end was trimmed by 5 bases and the J gene end by 7 bases; junction bases not matched to a gene: 5. Germline V CDR1 and CDR2: SGHTA, FQGNSA. The CDR3 spans 13 residues. CDR3 residues: CASSIILAGEQYF. CDR3 coding DNA: TGTGCCAGCAGCATAATACTAGCGGGGGAGCAGTACTTC.

This clone was seen just once. J is TRBJ2-1 and V is TRBV14; 7 bases fit TRBD2. The CDR3 extends over 13 amino acids. V lost 6 bases to trimming and J lost 5 bases; unmatched junction nucleotides: 4. Germline CDR1 and CDR2: SGHDN and FVKESK. DNA of the CDR3: TGTGCCAGCAGAGGACTAGGGGACAATGAGCAGTTCTTC. Translation gives CASRGLGDNEQFF.

This clone was found once. J is TRBJ2-7 and V is TRBV15, with 9 bases lining up with TRBD1. V was pared by 0 bases and J by 3 bases, with 9 bases of the junction left unmatched. This CDR3 has 17 residues. The germline gives CDR1 LNHNV, CDR2 YYDKDF (reference sequence). The CDR3 DNA reads as TGTGCCACCAGCAGAGAGCTGGGACAGGGAGTCTACTACGAGCAGTACTTC. Translating gives CATSRELGQGVYYEQYF.

The CDR3 bases are TGTGCCAGCAGGCTTAGTGGGCAGAAGAGTTCACCCCTCCACTTT. This sequence encodes CASRLSGQKSSPLHF. The genes are TRBV11-2 and TRBJ1-6; D uncertain. CDR3 size: 15 residues. CDR1 is SGHAT and CDR2 is FQNNGV in the germline V gene. V was shortened by 6 bases and J by 9 bases, with 18 bases between the two germline ends.

This rearrangement joins TRBV9 to TRBJ2-3, with D maybe TRBD2 (6 bases). This CDR3 spans 16 amino acids. Looked up from germline, CDR1 is SGDLS and CDR2 is YYNGEE. Trimming shortened V by 3 bases and J by 2 bases, and 16 bases separated the two germline ends. CDR3 sequence reads: CASSGDQGLSTDTQYF. In DNA, the CDR3 is TGTGCCAGCAGCGGAGACCAGGGACTCTCCACAGATACGCAGTATTTT.

The V and J genes are TRBV12-5 and TRBJ2-3, with 9 bases that match TRBD2. The germline gives CDR1 LGHNT, CDR2 FRNRAP. This CDR3 has 16 amino acids. The V gene end was trimmed by 0 bases and the J gene end by 1 base; junction bases not matched to a gene: 2. CDR3 bases: TGTGCTAGTGGTTTGGTACTAGCGGGTCGCACAGATACGCAGTATTTT. Residues: CASGLVLAGRTDTQYF.

The V call is TRBV19, the J call TRBJ2-7; perhaps TRBD1 as D (5 bases). Per the germline V gene, CDR1 is LNHDA and CDR2 is SQIVND (reference sequence). V was clipped by 5 bases and J by 5 bases, with 7 bases between them. This CDR3 has 11 amino acids. CDR3 in DNA: TGTGCCAGTAGTGGGGCCAACGAGCAGTACTTC. Translating it yields CASSGANEQYF.

This clone was seen just once. The V call is TRBV30, the J call TRBJ1-1; possibly TRBD1 for D (5 bases). The CDR3 totals 15 residues. CDR1 GTSNPN and CDR2 SVGIG come from the germline V gene (reference sequence). Trimming pared 1 base from V and 1 base from J, leaving 13 bases between. CDR3: CAWSGAGLQNTEAFF. Here the CDR3 DNA reads TGTGCCTGGAGTGGGGCGGGGCTCCAGAACACTGAAGCTTTCTTT.

The rearrangement joins TRBV5-1 to TRBJ2-7; 9 nucleotides match TRBD2. The CDR3 totals 16 residues. Germline V gene lookup returns CDR1 SGHRS and CDR2 YFSETQ. Unmatched junction bases numbered 11, after V lost 0 bases and J lost 7 bases. CDR3 residues: CASSLEGSGGPGEQYF. The CDR3 DNA follows: TGCGCCAGCAGCTTGGAAGGCAGCGGGGGGCCGGGAGAGCAGTACTTC.

The chain combines TRBV19 with TRBJ1-5; 12 nucleotides match TRBD1. CDR1 and CDR2 (germline): LNHDA, SQIVND (reference sequence). The CDR3 sequence is 15 residues long. After removal of 6 bases from V and 7 bases from J, the junction contained 7 bases not matched to a gene. In DNA form, the CDR3 reads TGTGCCAGTAGGGAGGGACAGGGGGCACGGCAGCCCCAGCATTTT. Protein product: CASREGQGARQPQHF.

This chain connects TRBV2 to TRBJ1-2; 7 positions agree with TRBD1. The CDR3 spans 15 residues. The germline gives CDR1 SNHLY, CDR2 FYNNEI. V shed 5 bases and J 0 bases; nucleotides not matched to a gene: 6. The CDR3 spells CASSLDRVSNYGYTF. The CDR3 DNA sequence: TGTGCCAGCAGTCTAGACAGGGTATCTAACTATGGCTACACCTTC.

The rearrangement joins TRBV5-6 to TRBJ2-3, with D possibly TRBD1 on 5 matching bases. There are 16 residues in the CDR3. Trimming shortened V by 4 bases and J by 8 bases, and 23 bases separated the two germline ends. The germline CDR1 and CDR2 sequences are SGHDT and YYEEEE. For the CDR3, the DNA is TGTGCCAGCAGCCCGCTGATCAGGGATCTGGAGCGTACGCAGTATTTT. Protein: CASSPLIRDLERTQYF.

The chain couples TRBV7-8 to TRBJ1-5, with TRBD1 matching 9 bases. The V and J ends lost 1 base and 7 bases, in that order; junction bases with no gene match: 8. The CDR3 is made up of 16 amino acids. The germline CDR1 and CDR2 sequences are SGHVS and FQNEAQ. CDR3 bases: TGTGCCAGCAGCTTAGTACCCGGGACAGGGAACCAGCCCCAGCATTTT. Protein sequence: CASSLVPGTGNQPQHF.

This rearrangement joins TRBV10-1 to TRBJ2-7; possible D gene TRBD1, 6 bases. Germline V gene lookup returns CDR1 WNHNN and CDR2 SYGVQD (reference sequence). CDR3 length equals 18 residues. Trimming cost V 0 bases and J 2 bases, with 20 bases left between them. DNA for the CDR3: TGCGCCAGCAGTGAGTCGACGGTTTCCCAGGGGCGAACCTACGAGCAGTACTTC. Translated: CASSESTVSQGRTYEQYF.

This rearrangement joins TRBV7-9 to TRBJ1-2, with TRBD1 identical over 7 bases. Germline CDR1 and CDR2: SEHNR and FQNEAQ (reference sequence). After removal of 8 bases from V and 3 bases from J, the junction contained 0 bases not matched to a gene. The CDR3 consists of 11 residues. As DNA, the CDR3 is TGTGCCAGCGGGACAGACTATGGCTACACCTTC. Its protein is CASGTDYGYTF.

The chain is built from TRBV19 and TRBJ2-5; weak D call: TRBD2 (6 bases). Per the germline V gene, CDR1 is LNHDA and CDR2 is SQIVND (reference sequence). The CDR3 contains 12 residues. Trimming removed 6 bases from V and 5 bases from J, with 10 bases in between. The CDR3 loop reads CASRGTGETQYF. The CDR3 DNA is TGTGCCAGTAGGGGGACTGGGGAGACCCAGTACTTC.

This CDR3 is CASSRPGTGDGNTIYF. CDR3 coding DNA: TGTGCCAGCAGCCGTCCCGGGACAGGCGACGGAAACACCATATATTTT. V gene TRBV5-6 combines with J gene TRBJ1-3, with 8 nucleotides matching TRBD1. The germline V gene encodes CDR1 SGHDT and CDR2 YYEEEE. Trimming at V came to 4 bases and at J to 4 bases, leaving 10 bases not matched to a gene. The CDR3 length is 16 residues.

The chain links TRBV19 to TRBJ2-2; 9 nucleotides agree with TRBD2. Germline loops: CDR1 LNHDA, CDR2 SQIVND (reference sequence). V dropped 3 bases and J dropped 4; count of bases not matched to a gene: 3. The length of the CDR3 is 15 residues. The CDR3 spells CASSIRRGGTGELFF. DNA for the CDR3: TGTGCCAGTAGTATTAGGCGGGGGGGCACCGGGGAGCTGTTTTTT.

This clone was seen more than once but under ten times. CDR3 sequence: CARRGSGNTIYF. The CDR3 DNA is TGTGCCAGACGGGGATCTGGAAACACCATATATTTT. V gene TRBV21-1 combines with J gene TRBJ1-3. TRBV21-1 is termed a pseudogene. The CDR3 totals 12 residues.